This T cell receptor (beta chain) was found in a study of patients and donors after allogeneic stem cell transplantation. The V end lost 2 bases, the J end lost 11 bases, and 13 bases lay between the germline ends. The germline V gene has CDR1 GTSNPN and CDR2 SVGIG (reference sequence). The CDR3 is 13 amino acids. TCRdb reanalysed the RT-PCR reads using MiXCR and keeps one entry per CDR3 protein. The data hold roughly 880,000 distinct CDR3 sequences, with under 20% observed a single time. This clonotype was counted many times. The rearrangement links TRBV30 to TRBJ1-6; D uncertain. The clonotype was recovered from a human donor who was either an allogeneic HSCT recipient or a stem cell or donor lymphocyte infusion donor (not recorded which). It is not recorded whose cells these are; they may come from a transplant donor. The sample comprised blood, either unsorted or a sorted T cell fraction (not recorded which). The CDR3 reads CAWSYGAEAPLHF. CDR3 DNA: TGTGCCTGGAGTTACGGTGCTGAGGCACCCCTCCACTTT.